Listed below are T cell receptor beta chains from one sample, sequenced in a study of Ad26.COV2.S vaccination and SARS-CoV-2 variants. Only in-frame clones appear in the TCRdb table, and some are missing; sequencing was by immunoSEQ multiplex PCR. Of hundreds of thousands of clones in the sample, 92% were seen once. The material was peripheral blood, obtained in a trial of Ad26.COV2.S vaccine versus placebo. These receptors all stem from a person between 18 and 59 years old who received the Ad26.COV2.S COVID-19 vaccine or a placebo. The CDR3 runs from the conserved cysteine through the conserved F or W. D genes are given only for firm matches. Size is stated for part of the rows, as once, few or many counts, or as a class when the clone is expanded.

cdr3_length d_call j_call v_call clone_size cdr3_aa cdr3_nt
14 . TRBJ2-1 TRBV6-4 once CASSVSGGGDEQFF TGTGCCAGCAGTGTCTCTGGGGGCGGGGATGAGCAGTTCTTC
14 . TRBJ2-3 TRBV15 . CATSRGGGADTQYF TGTGCCACCAGCAGAGGGGGCGGAGCAGATACGCAGTATTTT
14 TRBD2 TRBJ2-4 TRBV20-1 . CSASFPSGDRIQYF TGCAGTGCTAGTTTTCCTAGCGGGGACCGCATTCAGTACTTC
16 TRBD2 TRBJ2-1 TRBV9 . CASTASGGTSYNEQFF TGTGCCAGCACGGCTAGCGGGGGGACGTCCTACAATGAGCAGTTCTTC
11 . TRBJ2-1 TRBV7-9 . CASSLANEQFF TGTGCCAGCAGCTTAGCAAATGAGCAGTTCTTC
13 TRBD1 TRBJ1-5 TRBV28 . CASVTGPNQPQHF TGTGCCAGTGTGACAGGGCCCAATCAGCCCCAGCATTTT
13 . TRBJ2-2 TRBV10-1 . CASSPTYTGELFF TGCGCCAGCAGCCCAACGTATACCGGGGAGCTGTTTTTT
16 TRBD2 TRBJ2-3 TRBV28 . CASVTSGGARTDTQYF TGTGCCAGCGTGACTAGCGGGGGGGCTAGGACAGATACGCAGTATTTT
12 . TRBJ2-7 TRBV3-1/TRBV3-2 once CASSQARYEQYF TGTGCCAGCAGCCAAGCCCGGTACGAGCAGTACTTC
13 . TRBJ1-1 TRBV5-6 . CASSSRLNTEAFF TGTGCCAGCAGCTCGCGACTGAACACTGAAGCTTTCTTT
15 . TRBJ1-5 TRBV19 . CASSIFRGNYQPQHF TGTGCCAGTAGTATTTTCAGGGGTAATTATCAGCCCCAGCATTTT
12 TRBD1 TRBJ2-7 TRBV29-1 few CSVDRGPDEQYF TGCAGCGTAGACAGGGGTCCGGACGAGCAGTACTTC
17 TRBD1 TRBJ2-1 TRBV5-1 . CASSLHPGQGSYNEQFF TGCGCCAGCAGCTTGCATCCGGGACAGGGTTCCTACAATGAGCAGTTCTTC
15 TRBD1 TRBJ1-1 TRBV6-6 many CASRKTGVKDTEAFF TGTGCCAGCAGGAAGACAGGGGTTAAGGACACTGAAGCTTTCTTT
16 . TRBJ2-2 TRBV13 . CASSLRGQGPTGELFF TGTGCCAGCAGCCTTCGAGGTCAGGGACCCACCGGGGAGCTGTTTTTT
14 . TRBJ2-7 TRBV19 once CASSTAVSTYEQYF TGTGCCAGTAGTACCGCTGTCTCGACCTACGAACAGTACTTC
13 . TRBJ2-3 TRBV18 . CASSPSITDTQYF TGTGCCAGCTCACCAAGTATCACAGATACGCAGTATTTT
16 TRBD1 TRBJ2-1 TRBV24-1 . CATSDPFRDRGNEQFF TGTGCCACCAGTGATCCCTTCCGGGACAGGGGCAATGAGCAGTTCTTC
16 TRBD1 TRBJ2-5 TRBV3-1/TRBV3-2 . CASSQSSTGAQETQYF TGTGCCAGCAGCCAAAGTTCGACAGGGGCCCAAGAGACCCAGTACTTC
16 . TRBJ2-7 TRBV6-2/TRBV6-3 . CASSYSANGLTLEQYF TGTGCCAGCAGTTACTCGGCAAACGGACTGACCCTCGAGCAGTACTTC
16 . TRBJ2-5 TRBV10-1 . CASSDYRAPTQETQYF TGCGCCAGCAGTGATTACCGGGCCCCGACCCAAGAGACCCAGTACTTC
15 . TRBJ1-5 TRBV6-6 . CASSYVQGGNQPQHF TGTGCCAGCAGTTACGTTCAGGGCGGCAATCAGCCCCAGCATTTT
16 TRBD2 TRBJ2-1 TRBV5-4 . CASSFSPGLARGEQFF TGTGCCAGCAGCTTTTCCCCGGGACTAGCGAGGGGTGAGCAGTTCTTC
13 . TRBJ2-7 TRBV19 . CASSLGAGYEQYF TGTGCCAGTAGTTTGGGGGCAGGATACGAGCAGTACTTC
12 . TRBJ1-1 TRBV27 . CASSANRLEAFF TGTGCCAGCAGTGCTAACAGGTTGGAAGCTTTCTTT
12 . TRBJ1-2 TRBV4-1 . CASSTEGYGYTF TGCGCCAGCAGCACCGAAGGCTATGGCTACACCTTC
13 . TRBJ2-3 TRBV5-8 . CASSGGVADTQYF TGTGCCAGCAGCGGGGGCGTGGCAGATACGCAGTATTTT
15 . TRBJ1-1 TRBV7-2 . CASSLASVMNTEAFF TGTGCCAGCAGCTTAGCGTCGGTCATGAACACTGAAGCTTTCTTT
17 TRBD2 TRBJ2-1 TRBV3-1/TRBV3-2 . CASSQEEDSGGLHEQFF TGTGCCAGCAGCCAAGAGGAAGATAGCGGGGGATTACATGAGCAGTTCTTC
16 TRBD2 TRBJ2-7 TRBV11-2 few CASSRGGAGDPYEQYF TGTGCCAGCAGCCGGGGCGGAGCGGGGGACCCCTACGAGCAGTACTTC
15 TRBD1 TRBJ1-5 TRBV19 once CASKIGTGLNQPQHF TGTGCCAGTAAAATCGGGACAGGGTTAAATCAGCCCCAGCATTTT
14 . TRBJ1-2 TRBV6-5 . CASSYGGSILDYTF TGTGCCAGCAGTTATGGGGGCTCAATACTTGACTACACCTTC
16 . TRBJ2-3 TRBV5-6 . CASSSRTVGITDTQYF TGTGCCAGCAGCTCACGGACAGTCGGAATCACAGATACGCAGTATTTT
16 . TRBJ1-3 TRBV4-3 . CASSQVALAPGNTIYF TGCGCCAGCAGCCAAGTGGCATTGGCCCCTGGAAACACCATATATTTT
15 . TRBJ1-5 TRBV2 . CASRQDSTSNQPQHF TGTGCCAGCCGACAGGACTCAACCAGCAATCAGCCCCAGCATTTT
15 . TRBJ1-5 TRBV7-2 . CASSPYRGPNQPQHF TGTGCCAGCAGCCCGTATAGGGGACCGAATCAGCCCCAGCATTTT
14 . TRBJ2-1 TRBV27 . CASSSTPLAAEQFF TGTGCCAGCAGTTCTACCCCGCTTGCGGCTGAGCAGTTCTTC
14 TRBD1 TRBJ1-4 TRBV28 . CASRQGQINEKLFF TGTGCCAGCAGGCAGGGACAGATTAATGAAAAACTGTTTTTT
13 . TRBJ1-1 TRBV5-1 . CASKGHVDTEAFF TGCGCCAGCAAGGGGCACGTGGACACTGAAGCTTTCTTT
16 TRBD2 TRBJ2-5 TRBV4-3 once CASSSSGGAIQETQYF TGCGCCAGCAGCTCTAGCGGGGGGGCAATCCAAGAAACCCAGTACTTC
14 . TRBJ1-1 TRBV5-4 once CASSLGDTNTEAFF TGTGCCAGCAGCTTGGGGGATACGAACACTGAAGCTTTCTTT
13 . TRBJ1-6 TRBV9 . CASSVDWNSPLHF TGTGCCAGCAGCGTCGACTGGAATTCACCCCTCCACTTT
18 TRBD1 TRBJ2-4 TRBV23-1 . CASSPEFTGTGGRNIQYF TGCGCCAGCAGTCCCGAATTCACCGGGACAGGGGGGCGAAACATTCAGTACTTC
13 TRBD1 TRBJ1-6 TRBV3-1/TRBV3-2 . CASSRIGQAPLHF TGTGCCAGCAGCCGGATCGGACAGGCACCCCTCCACTTT
16 . TRBJ1-6 TRBV18 . CASSPQGPGANSPLHF TGTGCCAGCTCACCGCAGGGGCCAGGAGCAAATTCACCCCTCCACTTT
14 . TRBJ2-2 TRBV10-3 . CAISDGGRTGELFF TGTGCCATCAGTGACGGGGGGCGGACCGGGGAGCTGTTTTTT
13 . TRBJ2-5 TRBV6-2/TRBV6-3 . CASSQQGRETQYF TGTGCCAGCAGTCAACAGGGTAGAGAGACCCAGTACTTC
15 . TRBJ1-6 TRBV28 . CASSSKISYNSPLHF TGTGCCAGCAGTTCGAAAATCTCCTATAATTCACCCCTCCACTTT
13 . TRBJ2-3 TRBV30 . CAWRIPGTDTQYF TGTGCCTGGAGAATACCGGGCACAGATACGCAGTATTTT
21 TRBD1 TRBJ2-3 TRBV15 once CATSRGWMRGTVKPSTDTQYF TGTGCCACCAGCAGAGGATGGATGAGAGGGACAGTCAAACCTAGCACAGATACGCAGTATTTT
13 . TRBJ2-3 TRBV9 . CASSVGGTDTQYF TGTGCCAGCAGCGTGGGAGGCACAGATACGCAGTATTTT
15 . TRBJ1-6 TRBV6-5 . CASGGLSSYNSPLHF TGTGCCAGCGGGGGTTTAAGCTCCTATAATTCACCCCTCCACTTT
15 . TRBJ2-7 TRBV3-1/TRBV3-2 once CASSQDLWSTYEQYF TGTGCCAGCAGCCAAGATCTATGGAGTACCTACGAGCAGTACTTC
13 . TRBJ1-4 TRBV5-1 . CASSPPGTEKLFF TGCGCCAGCAGCCCTCCCGGGACTGAAAAACTGTTTTTT
14 . TRBJ2-7 TRBV7-9 few CASSWRGSFYEQYF TGTGCCAGCAGCTGGCGCGGCTCCTTCTACGAGCAGTACTTC
18 . TRBJ1-4 TRBV11-2 . CASSATRSSRSSNEKLFF TGTGCCAGCAGCGCGACAAGGTCCTCCCGGAGTTCTAATGAAAAACTGTTTTTT
14 . TRBJ1-4 TRBV7-6 . CASSLTRANEKLFF TGTGCCAGCAGCCTTACACGAGCTAATGAAAAACTGTTTTTT
14 . TRBJ2-1 TRBV19 . CASSINPNINEQFF TGTGCCAGTAGTATAAACCCTAACATCAATGAGCAGTTCTTC
12 . TRBJ1-1 TRBV19 . CASSIGSGEAFF TGTGCCAGTAGTATAGGCAGCGGTGAAGCTTTCTTT
16 . TRBJ1-3 TRBV6-5 . CASSYVGGVSGNTIYF TGTGCCAGCAGTTACGTCGGTGGGGTATCTGGAAACACCATATATTTT